This is a list of T cell receptor beta chains from one sample in a study of T cell repertoires in cytomegalovirus infection. TCRdb recomputed calls from the reads with MiXCR, one row per CDR3 protein. The table lists fewer than 400,000 distinct CDR3 sequences, roughly 18% of them singletons. The sample comprised PBMCs. The source is a human donor in good health (CMV status not recorded). Some clones in this sample may be carry-over from other donors' samples. Both conserved end residues are part of each CDR3. D genes are given only for firm matches. Some rows mark clone size as missing; the rest say once, few, many or name a class of expanded clone.

size	V	J	D	CDR3	DNA
.	TRBV12-3/TRBV12-4	TRBJ1-2	TRBD1	CASSSGDRGESF	TGTGCCAGCAGTTCCGGGGACAGAGGGGAATCCTTC
.	TRBV6-5	TRBJ2-1	TRBD2	CASSYGGRGYEQFF	TGTGCCAGCAGTTACGGCGGGAGGGGCTATGAGCAGTTCTTC
.	TRBV7-2	TRBJ1-6	.	CASSLEFGSPLHF	TGTGCCAGCAGCTTAGAATTCGGTTCACCCCTCCACTTT
few	TRBV6-6	TRBJ2-2	.	CASSNPWTVNTGELFF	TGTGCCAGCAGTAATCCTTGGACAGTTAACACCGGGGAGCTGTTTTTT
many	TRBV11-2	TRBJ2-3	TRBD2	CASSLFPAGDKDGQYF	TGTGCCAGCAGCCTTTTCCCAGCGGGAGATAAGGACGGGCAGTATTTT
few	TRBV7-6	TRBJ1-5	.	CASSEQNQPQHF	TGTGCCAGCAGCGAGCAGAATCAGCCCCAGCATTTT
.	TRBV20-1	TRBJ1-3	TRBD1	CSAREGTGLINTIYF	TGCAGTGCTAGAGAAGGGACAGGGTTGATAAACACCATATATTTT
many	TRBV4-3	TRBJ1-4	.	CASSQDSGYETKLFF	TGCGCCAGCAGCCAAGATTCAGGGTATGAGACCAAACTGTTTTTT
.	TRBV19	TRBJ1-5	TRBD1	CARRTGIQPQHF	TGTGCCAGGAGGACAGGGATTCAGCCCCAGCATTTT
.	TRBV6-6	TRBJ1-4	.	CASNRDWSEKLFF	TGTGCCAGTAACAGGGATTGGTCTGAAAAACTGTTTTTT
many	TRBV7-9	TRBJ2-3	.	CASSSYIADTQYF	TGTGCCAGCAGCTCTTACATAGCGGATACGCAGTATTTT
many	TRBV12-3/TRBV12-4	TRBJ2-3	TRBD2	CASSPIAGPLPDTQYF	TGTGCCAGCAGTCCGATAGCGGGCCCCTTGCCAGATACGCAGTATTTT
.	TRBV12-3/TRBV12-4	TRBJ1-3	.	CASRRAASGNTIYF	TGTGCCAGCAGACGGGCGGCCTCTGGAAACACCATATATTTT
few	TRBV28	TRBJ1-1	.	CASSLSGSRAFF	TGTGCCAGCAGTTTGTCAGGGTCAAGAGCTTTCTTT
few	TRBV5-1	TRBJ1-1	.	CASSLGAGNTEAFF	TGCGCCAGCAGCTTGGGAGCGGGGAACACTGAAGCTTTCTTT
few	TRBV7-2	TRBJ2-5	.	CASSLAGGQWETQYF	TGTGCCAGCAGCTTAGCCGGGGGGCAGTGGGAGACCCAGTACTTC
.	TRBV12-3/TRBV12-4	TRBJ2-3	.	CASSINGGSDTQYF	TGTGCCAGCAGCATAAATGGTGGGTCGGATACGCAGTATTTT
.	TRBV12-3/TRBV12-4	TRBJ2-1	.	CASSPTSSPVRFF	TGTGCCAGCAGCCCCACTTCAAGTCCTGTTAGGTTCTTC
.	TRBV7-9	TRBJ1-1	.	CASSRRGDTEAFF	TGTGCCAGCAGCCGCCGGGGGGACACTGAAGCTTTCTTT
many	TRBV5-6	TRBJ2-5	.	CASSPSDQETQYF	TGTGCCAGCAGCCCAAGCGACCAAGAGACCCAGTACTTC